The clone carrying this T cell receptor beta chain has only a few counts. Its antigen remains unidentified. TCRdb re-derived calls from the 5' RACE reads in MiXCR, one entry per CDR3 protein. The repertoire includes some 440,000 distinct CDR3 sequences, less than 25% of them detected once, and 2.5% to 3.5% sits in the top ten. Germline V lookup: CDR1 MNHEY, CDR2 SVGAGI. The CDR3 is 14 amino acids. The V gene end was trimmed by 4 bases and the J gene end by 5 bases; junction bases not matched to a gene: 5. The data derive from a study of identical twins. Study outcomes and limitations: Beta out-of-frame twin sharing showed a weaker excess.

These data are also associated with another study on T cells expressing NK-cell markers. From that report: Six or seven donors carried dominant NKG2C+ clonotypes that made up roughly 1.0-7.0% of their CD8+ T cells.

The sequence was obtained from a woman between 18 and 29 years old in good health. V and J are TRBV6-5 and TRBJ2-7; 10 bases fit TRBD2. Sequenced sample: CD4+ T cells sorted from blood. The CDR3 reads CASSSASGGHEQYF. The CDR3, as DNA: TGTGCCAGCAGTTCGGCTAGCGGGGGCCACGAGCAGTACTTC.